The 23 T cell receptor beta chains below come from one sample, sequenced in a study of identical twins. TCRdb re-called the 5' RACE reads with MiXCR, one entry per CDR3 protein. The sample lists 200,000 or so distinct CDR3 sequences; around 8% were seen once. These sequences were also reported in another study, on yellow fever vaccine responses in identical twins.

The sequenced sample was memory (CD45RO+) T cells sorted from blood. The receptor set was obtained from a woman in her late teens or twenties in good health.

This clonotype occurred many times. The CDR3 reads CASSKRGLGSPLHF. Written as DNA, the CDR3 is TGCGCCAGCAGCAAAAGGGGGTTGGGATCACCCCTCCACTTT. The chain recombines TRBV5-1 with TRBJ1-6; possible D gene TRBD1, 6 bases. Germline CDR1 is SGHRS and CDR2 is YFSETQ. V was trimmed by 4 bases and J by 10 bases, leaving 15 bases between them. The CDR3 covers 14 residues.

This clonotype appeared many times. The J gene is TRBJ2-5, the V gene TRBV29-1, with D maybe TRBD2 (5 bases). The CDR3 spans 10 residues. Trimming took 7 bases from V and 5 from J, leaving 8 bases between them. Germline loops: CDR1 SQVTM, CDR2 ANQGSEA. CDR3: CSAGDETQYF. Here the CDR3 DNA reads TGCAGCGCCGGGGATGAGACCCAGTACTTC.

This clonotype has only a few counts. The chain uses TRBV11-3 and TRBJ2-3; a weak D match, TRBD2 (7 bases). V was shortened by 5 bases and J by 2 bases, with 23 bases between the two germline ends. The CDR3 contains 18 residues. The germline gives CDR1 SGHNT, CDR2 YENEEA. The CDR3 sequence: CASSPRVGGAHYTDTQYF. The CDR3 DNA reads TGTGCCAGCAGCCCCCGGGTTGGGGGGGCCCACTACACAGATACGCAGTATTTT. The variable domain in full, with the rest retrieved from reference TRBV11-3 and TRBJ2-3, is EAGVVQSPRYKIIEKKQPVAFWCNPISGHNTLYWYLQNLGQGPELLIRYENEEAVDDSQLPKDRFSAERLKGVDSTLKIQPAELGDSAVYLCASSPRVGGAHYTDTQYFGPGTRLTVL.

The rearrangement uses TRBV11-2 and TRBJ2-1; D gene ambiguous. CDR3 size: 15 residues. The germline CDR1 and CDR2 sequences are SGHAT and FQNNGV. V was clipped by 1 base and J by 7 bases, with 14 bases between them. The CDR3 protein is CASSLGAIDGNEQFF. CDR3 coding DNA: TGTGCCAGCAGCTTAGGGGCAATTGATGGGAATGAGCAGTTCTTC.

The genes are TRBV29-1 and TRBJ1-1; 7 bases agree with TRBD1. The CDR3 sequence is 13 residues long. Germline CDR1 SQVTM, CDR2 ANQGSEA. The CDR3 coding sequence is TGCAGTACTAATAACAGGGGAAACACTGAAGCTTTCTTT. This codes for CSTNNRGNTEAFF.

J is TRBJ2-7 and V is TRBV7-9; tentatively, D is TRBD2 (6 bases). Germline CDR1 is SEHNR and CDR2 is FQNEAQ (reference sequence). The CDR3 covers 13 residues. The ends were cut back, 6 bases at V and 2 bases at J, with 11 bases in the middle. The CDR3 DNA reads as TGTGCCAGCAGGTCCAGCGGGCCCTACGAGCAGTACTTC. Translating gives CASRSSGPYEQYF.

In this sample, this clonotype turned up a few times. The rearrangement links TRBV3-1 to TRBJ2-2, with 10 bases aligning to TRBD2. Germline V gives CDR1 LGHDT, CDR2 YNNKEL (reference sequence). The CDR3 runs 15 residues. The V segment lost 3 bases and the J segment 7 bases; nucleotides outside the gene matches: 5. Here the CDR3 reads CASSQKRGGVGELFF. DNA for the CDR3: TGTGCCAGCAGCCAGAAGCGGGGGGGCGTCGGGGAGCTGTTTTTT.

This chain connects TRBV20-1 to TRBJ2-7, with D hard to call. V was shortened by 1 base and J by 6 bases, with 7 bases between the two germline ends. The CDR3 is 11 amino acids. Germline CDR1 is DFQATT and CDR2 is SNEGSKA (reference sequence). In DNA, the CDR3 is TGCAGTGCTAGAGTCGGGCCCGAGCAGTACTTC. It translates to CSARVGPEQYF.

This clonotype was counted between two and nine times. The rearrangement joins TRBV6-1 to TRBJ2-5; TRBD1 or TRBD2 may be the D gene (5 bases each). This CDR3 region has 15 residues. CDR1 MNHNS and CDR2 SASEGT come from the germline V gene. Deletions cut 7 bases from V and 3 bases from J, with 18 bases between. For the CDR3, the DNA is TGTGCCAGCACCGCCTGGGGCGGGCTAAAAGAGACCCAGTACTTC. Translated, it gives CASTAWGGLKETQYF.

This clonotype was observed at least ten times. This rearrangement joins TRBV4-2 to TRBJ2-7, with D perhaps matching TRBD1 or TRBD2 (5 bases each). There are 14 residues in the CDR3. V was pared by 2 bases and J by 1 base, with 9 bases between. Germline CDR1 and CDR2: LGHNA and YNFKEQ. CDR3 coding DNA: TGTGCCAGCAGCCAATCGGGGCAATCCTACGAGCAGTACTTC. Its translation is CASSQSGQSYEQYF.

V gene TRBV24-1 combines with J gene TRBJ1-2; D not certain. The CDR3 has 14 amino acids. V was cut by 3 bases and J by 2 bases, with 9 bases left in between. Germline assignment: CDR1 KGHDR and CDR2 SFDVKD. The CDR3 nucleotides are TGTGCCACCAGTGATCATGGCCCGAACTATGGCTACACCTTC. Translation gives CATSDHGPNYGYTF.

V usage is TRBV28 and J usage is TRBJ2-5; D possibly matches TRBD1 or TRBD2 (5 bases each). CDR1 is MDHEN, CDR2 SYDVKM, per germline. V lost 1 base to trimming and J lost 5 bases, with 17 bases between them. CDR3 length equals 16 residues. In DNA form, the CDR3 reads TGTGCCAGCAGTTTATCTCAACCGGGATGGGGGGAGACCCAGTACTTC. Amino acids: CASSLSQPGWGETQYF.

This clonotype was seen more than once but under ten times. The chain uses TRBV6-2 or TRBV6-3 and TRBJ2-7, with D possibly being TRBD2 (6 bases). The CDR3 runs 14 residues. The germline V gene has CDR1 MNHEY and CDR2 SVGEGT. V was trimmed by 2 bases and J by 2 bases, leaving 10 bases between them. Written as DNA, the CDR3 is TGTGCCAGCAGTTACAGAGGGGAGGCCTACGAGCAGTACTTC. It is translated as CASSYRGEAYEQYF.

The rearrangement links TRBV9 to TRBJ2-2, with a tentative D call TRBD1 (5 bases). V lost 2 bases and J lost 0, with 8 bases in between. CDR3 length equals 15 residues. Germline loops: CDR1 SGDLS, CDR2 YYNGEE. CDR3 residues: CASSVAGSNTGELFF. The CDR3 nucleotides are TGTGCCAGCAGCGTGGCAGGGTCGAACACCGGGGAGCTGTTTTTT.

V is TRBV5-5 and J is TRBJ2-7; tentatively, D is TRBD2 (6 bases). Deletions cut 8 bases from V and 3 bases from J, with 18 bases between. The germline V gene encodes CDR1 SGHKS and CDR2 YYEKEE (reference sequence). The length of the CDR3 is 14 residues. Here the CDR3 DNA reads TGTGCCAGGAGCCTTGTGGGGGGTGACTACGAGCAGTACTTC. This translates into CARSLVGGDYEQYF. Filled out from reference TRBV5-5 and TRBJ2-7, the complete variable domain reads DAGVTQSPTHLIKTRGQQVTLRCSPISGHKSVSWYQQVLGQGPQFIFQYYEKEERGRGNFPDRFSARQFPNYSSELNVNALLLGDSALYLCARSLVGGDYEQYFGPGTRLTVT.

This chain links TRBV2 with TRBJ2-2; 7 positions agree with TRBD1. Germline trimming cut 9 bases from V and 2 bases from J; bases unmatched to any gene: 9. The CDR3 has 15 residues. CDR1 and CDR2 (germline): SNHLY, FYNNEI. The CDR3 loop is CARSPRDRNTGELFF. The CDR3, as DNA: TGTGCCAGGTCACCCCGGGACAGAAACACCGGGGAGCTGTTTTTT.

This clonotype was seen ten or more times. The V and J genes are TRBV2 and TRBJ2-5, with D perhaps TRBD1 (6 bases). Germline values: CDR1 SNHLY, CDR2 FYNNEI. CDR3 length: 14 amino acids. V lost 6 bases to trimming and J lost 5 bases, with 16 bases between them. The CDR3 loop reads CASRDSGGGETQYF. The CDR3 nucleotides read TGTGCCAGCAGGGACAGTGGAGGTGGTGAGACCCAGTACTTC.

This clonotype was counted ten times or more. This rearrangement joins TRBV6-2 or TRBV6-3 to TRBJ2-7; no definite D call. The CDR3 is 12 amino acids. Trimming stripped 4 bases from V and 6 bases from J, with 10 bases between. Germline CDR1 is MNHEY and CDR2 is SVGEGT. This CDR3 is CASSLLGIEQYF. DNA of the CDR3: TGTGCCAGCAGTTTACTCGGCATCGAGCAGTACTTC.

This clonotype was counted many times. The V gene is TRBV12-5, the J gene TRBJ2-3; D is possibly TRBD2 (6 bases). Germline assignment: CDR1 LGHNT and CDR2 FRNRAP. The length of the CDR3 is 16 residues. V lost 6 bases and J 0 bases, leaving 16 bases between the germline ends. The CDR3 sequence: CASGRDQAGSTDTQYF. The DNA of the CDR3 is TGTGCTAGTGGCCGAGACCAAGCGGGCAGCACAGATACGCAGTATTTT. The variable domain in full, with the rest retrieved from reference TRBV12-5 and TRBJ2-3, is DARVTQTPRHKVTEMGQEVTMRCQPILGHNTVFWYRQTMMQGLELLAYFRNRAPLDDSGMPKDRFSAEMPDATLATLKIQPSEPRDSAVYFCASGRDQAGSTDTQYFGPGTRLTVL.

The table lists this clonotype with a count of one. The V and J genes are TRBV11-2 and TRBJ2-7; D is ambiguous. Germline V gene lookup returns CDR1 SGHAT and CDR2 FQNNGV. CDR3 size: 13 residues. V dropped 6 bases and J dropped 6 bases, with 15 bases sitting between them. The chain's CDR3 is CASSLRWGSEQYF. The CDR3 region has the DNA TGTGCCAGCAGTCTGAGGTGGGGAAGCGAGCAGTACTTC.

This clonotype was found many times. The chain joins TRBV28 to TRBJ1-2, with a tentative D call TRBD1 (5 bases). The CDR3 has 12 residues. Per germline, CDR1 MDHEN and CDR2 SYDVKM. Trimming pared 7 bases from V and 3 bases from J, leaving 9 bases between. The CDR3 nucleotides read TGTGCCAGCACTAGGGGTGACTATGGCTACACCTTC. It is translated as CASTRGDYGYTF.

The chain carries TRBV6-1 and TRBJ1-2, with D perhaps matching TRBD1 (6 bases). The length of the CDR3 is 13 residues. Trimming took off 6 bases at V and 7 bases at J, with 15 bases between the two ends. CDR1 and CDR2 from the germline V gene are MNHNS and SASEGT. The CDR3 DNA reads TGTGCCAGCAGCCCCACAGGGTTTAGTGGCTACACCTTC. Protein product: CASSPTGFSGYTF.

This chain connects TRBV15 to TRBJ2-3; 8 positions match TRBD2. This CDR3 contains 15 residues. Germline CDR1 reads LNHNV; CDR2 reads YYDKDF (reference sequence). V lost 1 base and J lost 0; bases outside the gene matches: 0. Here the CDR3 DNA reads TGTGCCACCAGCAGAGGCGGGGGGAGCACAGATACGCAGTATTTT. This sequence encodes CATSRGGGSTDTQYF.